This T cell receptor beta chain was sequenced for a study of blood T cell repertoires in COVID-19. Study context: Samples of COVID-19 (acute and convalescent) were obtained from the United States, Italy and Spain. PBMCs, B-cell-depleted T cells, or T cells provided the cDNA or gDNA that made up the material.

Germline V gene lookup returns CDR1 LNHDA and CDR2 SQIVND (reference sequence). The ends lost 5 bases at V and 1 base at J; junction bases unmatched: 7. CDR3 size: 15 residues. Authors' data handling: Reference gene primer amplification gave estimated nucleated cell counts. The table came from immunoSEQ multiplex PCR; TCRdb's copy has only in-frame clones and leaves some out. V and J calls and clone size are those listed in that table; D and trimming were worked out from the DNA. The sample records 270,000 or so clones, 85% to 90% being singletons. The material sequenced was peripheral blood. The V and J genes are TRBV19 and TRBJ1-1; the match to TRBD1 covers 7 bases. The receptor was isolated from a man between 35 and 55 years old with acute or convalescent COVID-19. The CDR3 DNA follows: TGTGCCAGTAGTCCCCGACAGGGATGGAACACTGAAGCTTTCTTT. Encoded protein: CASSPRQGWNTEAFF. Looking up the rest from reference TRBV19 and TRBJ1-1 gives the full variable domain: DGGITQSPKYLFRKEGQNVTLSCEQNLNHDAMYWYRQDPGQGLRLIYYSQIVNDFQKGDIAEGYSVSREKKESFPLTVTSAQKNPTAFYLCASSPRQGWNTEAFFGQGTRLTVV.